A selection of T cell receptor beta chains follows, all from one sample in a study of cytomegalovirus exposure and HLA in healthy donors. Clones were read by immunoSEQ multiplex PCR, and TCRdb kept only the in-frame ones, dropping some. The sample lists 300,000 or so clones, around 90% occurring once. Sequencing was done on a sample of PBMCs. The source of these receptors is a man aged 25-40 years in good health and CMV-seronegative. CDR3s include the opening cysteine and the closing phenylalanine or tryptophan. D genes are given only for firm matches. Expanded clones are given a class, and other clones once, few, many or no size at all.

CASSYSFTGNTGELFF | TGTGCCAGCAGTTACTCGTTTACAGGGAACACCGGGGAGCTGTTTTTT | . | TRBJ2-2 | . | TRBV6-6
CASSSFQGNSYGYTF | TGTGCCAGCTCATCATTTCAGGGAAATTCCTATGGCTACACCTTC | . | TRBJ1-2 | . | TRBV18
CATGSGTGSYEQYF | TGTGCCACTGGTTCCGGGACAGGGTCCTACGAGCAGTACTTC | TRBD1 | TRBJ2-7 | once | TRBV27
CASSAPYGEAFF | TGCGCCAGCAGTGCACCGTACGGTGAAGCTTTCTTT | . | TRBJ1-1 | many | TRBV10-1
CASSYSGDGGSYEQYF | TGTGCCAGCAGTTACTCCGGGGACGGGGGCTCCTACGAGCAGTACTTC | . | TRBJ2-7 | . | TRBV6-5
CASSPRIQETQYF | TGTGCCAGCAGCCCCCGTATCCAAGAGACCCAGTACTTC | . | TRBJ2-5 | . | TRBV7-6
CASSSDRGLETQYF | TGTGCCAGTAGTTCGGACAGGGGGCTGGAGACCCAGTACTTC | TRBD1 | TRBJ2-5 | . | TRBV19
CASSEEARAEQYF | TGTGCCAGCAGTGAAGAGGCCAGGGCCGAGCAGTACTTC | . | TRBJ2-7 | . | TRBV2
CASIDSANNQPQHF | TGTGCCAGCATTGACAGCGCAAACAATCAGCCCCAGCATTTT | . | TRBJ1-5 | . | TRBV9
CASSVTNGAGKKLFF | TGTGCCAGCAGCGTTACGAACGGCGCCGGGAAAAAACTGTTTTTT | . | TRBJ1-4 | . | TRBV9
CASSPGRGYGYTF | TGTGCCAGCAGCCCCGGTAGGGGCTATGGCTACACCTTC | . | TRBJ1-2 | . | TRBV11-2
CATSRGAGLDGYTF | TGTGCCACCAGCAGAGGGGCAGGGTTGGATGGCTACACCTTC | . | TRBJ1-2 | . | TRBV15
CSVLGPYYGYTF | TGCAGCGTTCTGGGGCCCTACTATGGCTACACCTTC | . | TRBJ1-2 | . | TRBV29-1
CASSSGTRGQETQYF | TGTGCCAGCAGCTCCGGGACTAGGGGCCAAGAGACCCAGTACTTC | TRBD2 | TRBJ2-5 | . | TRBV5-8
CASSQGSPGNRNQPQHF | TGCGCCAGCAGCCAAGGATCCCCCGGAAACAGGAATCAGCCCCAGCATTTT | . | TRBJ1-5 | . | TRBV4-1
CSVEIPFGLQSKNIQYF | TGCAGCGTTGAAATACCCTTTGGACTCCAATCCAAAAACATTCAGTACTTC | . | TRBJ2-4 | . | TRBV29-1
CASRTGATDTQYF | TGTGCCAGCAGGACAGGGGCCACAGATACGCAGTATTTT | TRBD1 | TRBJ2-3 | . | TRBV6-1
CASSPRTGEAYEQYF | TGTGCCAGCAGCCCCCGGACAGGGGAAGCCTACGAGCAGTACTTC | TRBD1 | TRBJ2-7 | . | TRBV7-8
CASSSLQGPLVTDTQYF | TGTGCCAGCAGCTCCCTACAGGGGCCCCTGGTCACAGATACGCAGTATTTT | TRBD1 | TRBJ2-3 | . | TRBV5-8
CASSQGGVGSSYEQYF | TGTGCCAGCAGCCAAGGGGGGGTAGGGTCCTCCTACGAGCAGTACTTC | . | TRBJ2-7 | . | TRBV11-2
CASSQDQGWTEAFF | TGCGCCAGCAGCCAAGACCAGGGGTGGACTGAAGCTTTCTTT | . | TRBJ1-1 | . | TRBV4-3
CAWSVEGFTEAFF | TGTGCCTGGAGTGTCGAGGGCTTCACTGAAGCTTTCTTT | . | TRBJ1-1 | . | TRBV30
CASRSTGGAEAFF | TGTGCCAGCAGGTCGACAGGGGGCGCTGAAGCTTTCTTT | TRBD1 | TRBJ1-1 | . | TRBV6-5
CASSFRTGEAGELFF | TGCGCCAGCAGCTTTCGGACAGGGGAAGCCGGGGAGCTGTTTTTT | TRBD1 | TRBJ2-2 | . | TRBV5-1